A selection of T cell receptor beta chains follows, all from one sample in a study of early T cells in non-severe SARS-CoV-2 infection. TCRdb itself ran the 5' RACE reads through MiXCR, one entry per CDR3 protein. The sample consists of tens of thousands of distinct CDR3 sequences, approximately 5% of them appearing once. The sample taken for sequencing was whole blood. These receptors came from an adult who was a healthcare worker with PCR-confirmed SARS-CoV-2 infection or an uninfected control (not recorded which). Both conserved end residues are part of each CDR3. The D gene is left open where the match is weak. Rows give clone size only sometimes, using once, few, many, or a class for an expanded clone.

j_gene,len,d_gene,abundance,v_gene,CDR3aa,CDR3nt
TRBJ2-4,13,-,few,TRBV3-1,CASSFRDLNIQYF,TGTGCCAGCAGCTTCCGGGACTTAAACATTCAGTACTTC
TRBJ1-4,14,-,few,TRBV24-1,CATSDAGTVEKLFF,TGTGCCACCAGTGATGCAGGTACCGTCGAGAAACTGTTTTTT
TRBJ1-5,15,-,many,TRBV11-2,CASSLGFQGAQPQHF,TGTGCCAGCAGCTTAGGTTTCCAAGGCGCTCAGCCCCAGCATTTT
TRBJ1-1,14,TRBD1,-,TRBV7-2,CASSLVTGETEAFF,TGTGCCAGCAGCTTAGTTACAGGGGAAACTGAAGCTTTCTTT
TRBJ1-1,16,TRBD1,many,TRBV13,CASRHGQGARNTEAFF,TGTGCCAGCAGACACGGACAGGGGGCTAGGAACACTGAAGCTTTCTTT
TRBJ2-1,15,-,many,TRBV7-9,CASSPGTAGYNEQFF,TGTGCCAGCAGCCCTGGGACGGCGGGGTACAATGAGCAGTTCTTC
TRBJ2-7,15,-,many,TRBV11-2,CASSPGTVVSYEQYF,TGTGCCAGCAGCCCAGGGACGGTCGTATCGTACGAGCAGTACTTC
TRBJ1-3,16,-,-,TRBV11-2,CASSLDLTASGNTIYF,TGTGCCAGCAGCTTAGATCTGACAGCCTCTGGAAACACCATATATTTT
TRBJ1-1,13,TRBD1,many,TRBV10-1,CASRDRAGTEAFF,TGCGCCAGCCGGGACAGGGCAGGCACTGAAGCTTTCTTT
TRBJ1-1,14,-,many,TRBV12-3/TRBV12-4,CASSLVPGWTEAFF,TGTGCCAGCAGTTTGGTCCCTGGGTGGACTGAAGCTTTCTTT
TRBJ1-6,16,TRBD1,many,TRBV12-3/TRBV12-4,CASSLGQGARNSPLHF,TGTGCCAGCAGTTTGGGGCAGGGGGCGCGTAATTCACCCCTCCACTTT
TRBJ1-1,13,-,few,TRBV5-4,CASSPSQNTEAFF,TGTGCCAGCAGCCCCTCCCAGAACACTGAAGCTTTCTTT
TRBJ2-2,17,TRBD2,many,TRBV28,CASTKAPTSANTGELFF,TGTGCCAGCACCAAAGCCCCGACTAGCGCGAACACCGGGGAGCTGTTTTTT
TRBJ1-1,15,-,many,TRBV5-6,CASSFRRREWTEAFF,TGTGCCAGCAGCTTTAGACGGAGGGAGTGGACTGAAGCTTTCTTT
TRBJ2-5,13,-,-,TRBV29-1,CSVDIPGQETQYF,TGCAGCGTTGACATACCCGGGCAAGAGACCCAGTACTTC
TRBJ2-6,19,-,few,TRBV9,CASSVASGRPRAGANVLTF,TGTGCCAGCAGCGTAGCGAGCGGACGCCCCCGCGCTGGGGCCAACGTCCTGACTTTC
TRBJ2-2,14,-,many,TRBV12-3/TRBV12-4,CASSPVASGGELFF,TGTGCCAGCAGTCCGGTCGCAAGTGGCGGGGAGCTGTTTTTT
TRBJ1-2,11,-,many,TRBV28,CASSLAYGYTF,TGTGCCAGCAGTTTAGCTTATGGCTACACCTTC
TRBJ1-5,14,-,-,TRBV28,CASSLGLGAQPQHF,TGTGCCAGCAGTTTAGGACTAGGGGCTCAGCCCCAGCATTTT
TRBJ2-7,14,-,many,TRBV10-3,CAISAQGVDYEQYF,TGTGCCATCAGTGCCCAGGGTGTCGACTACGAGCAGTACTTC
TRBJ2-7,12,-,-,TRBV6-2/TRBV6-3,CASSYRVYEQYF,TGTGCCAGCAGTTACAGGGTTTACGAGCAGTACTTC
TRBJ1-5,13,-,many,TRBV7-2,CASSRDSNQPQHF,TGTGCCAGCAGCCGGGACAGCAATCAGCCCCAGCATTTT
TRBJ2-1,17,-,many,TRBV7-9,CASSLRDAPSSYNEQFF,TGTGCCAGCAGCTTAAGAGACGCCCCTTCCTCCTACAATGAGCAGTTCTTC
TRBJ2-7,16,TRBD1,many,TRBV20-1,CSARGSPGQGSYEQYF,TGCAGTGCTAGGGGATCTCCGGGACAGGGATCCTACGAGCAGTACTTC
TRBJ2-7,13,TRBD2,-,TRBV28,CASKAGANYEQYF,TGTGCCAGCAAAGCGGGGGCCAACTACGAGCAGTACTTC
TRBJ1-2,13,TRBD1,many,TRBV5-5,CASSSGQGYGYTF,TGTGCCAGCAGCTCCGGACAGGGCTATGGCTACACCTTC
TRBJ2-2,14,-,-,TRBV30,CAWSVQANTGELFF,TGTGCCTGGAGTGTGCAGGCGAACACCGGGGAGCTGTTTTTT
TRBJ2-4,18,TRBD2,many,TRBV19,CASSALRGEILAKNIQYF,TGTGCCAGTAGTGCCCTGCGGGGGGAGATCCTAGCCAAAAACATTCAGTACTTC
TRBJ1-2,13,TRBD1,many,TRBV6-1,CASATGVDYGYTF,TGTGCCAGCGCTACAGGGGTCGACTATGGCTACACCTTC
TRBJ2-1,13,-,many,TRBV4-2,CASSQVLGNEQFF,TGTGCCAGCAGCCAAGTTCTGGGAAATGAGCAGTTCTTC
TRBJ1-4,15,-,few,TRBV20-1,CSARTTGHFNEKLFF,TGCAGTGCAAGGACTACAGGACATTTTAATGAAAAACTGTTTTTT